The rows below give T cell receptor beta chains drawn from one sample of a study of Ad26.COV2.S vaccination and SARS-CoV-2 variants. Clones were read by immunoSEQ multiplex PCR, and TCRdb kept only the in-frame ones, dropping some. This table has 300,000 to 400,000 clones, around 84% appearing once. The sequences come from peripheral blood, collected in a trial of Ad26.COV2.S vaccine versus placebo. The source of these receptors is a person between 18 and 65 years old who received the Ad26.COV2.S COVID-19 vaccine or a placebo. Each CDR3 is given with its conserved first and last residue. The order of the fields is V gene, clone size, J gene, D gene, CDR3 protein, CDR3 DNA. D genes are given only for firm matches. Expanded clones get a size class; other rows say once, few or many, or leave the size out.

V gene: TRBV4-3; clone size: few; J gene: TRBJ1-6; D gene: -; CDR3 protein: CASSQDAGRFQNSPLHF; CDR3 DNA: TGCGCCAGCAGCCAAGATGCGGGGCGTTTCCAAAATTCACCCCTCCACTTT
V gene: TRBV5-5; clone size: -; J gene: TRBJ2-7; D gene: TRBD2; CDR3 protein: CASSLLAGPYEQYF; CDR3 DNA: TGTGCCAGCAGTCTCCTAGCGGGGCCCTACGAGCAGTACTTC
V gene: TRBV25-1; clone size: few; J gene: TRBJ1-6; D gene: TRBD1; CDR3 protein: CASSAGKGGWGSPLHF; CDR3 DNA: TGTGCCAGCAGTGCCGGAAAAGGGGGCTGGGGTTCACCCCTCCACTTT
V gene: TRBV27; clone size: -; J gene: TRBJ2-7; D gene: -; CDR3 protein: CASSLPIAQGVSYEQYF; CDR3 DNA: TGTGCCAGCAGTCTCCCCATAGCACAGGGTGTTTCCTACGAGCAGTACTTC
V gene: TRBV5-1; clone size: -; J gene: TRBJ2-2; D gene: -; CDR3 protein: CASSLAGDTGELFF; CDR3 DNA: TGCGCCAGCAGCTTGGCCGGGGACACCGGGGAGCTGTTTTTT
V gene: TRBV14; clone size: -; J gene: TRBJ2-1; D gene: -; CDR3 protein: CASSQEARGWEQFF; CDR3 DNA: TGTGCCAGCAGCCAAGAAGCCAGGGGCTGGGAGCAGTTCTTC
V gene: TRBV2; clone size: -; J gene: TRBJ2-2; D gene: TRBD2; CDR3 protein: CASRILAGAGELFF; CDR3 DNA: TGTGCCAGCAGGATCTTAGCGGGGGCCGGGGAGCTGTTTTTT
V gene: TRBV27; clone size: once; J gene: TRBJ2-5; D gene: -; CDR3 protein: CASSLLRGALETQYF; CDR3 DNA: TGTGCCAGCAGTTTATTGAGGGGGGCCCTAGAGACCCAGTACTTC
V gene: TRBV4-3; clone size: -; J gene: TRBJ2-7; D gene: -; CDR3 protein: CASSQEYKEEEQYF; CDR3 DNA: TGCGCCAGCAGCCAAGAGTATAAGGAGGAGGAGCAGTACTTC
V gene: TRBV5-4; clone size: -; J gene: TRBJ2-3; D gene: -; CDR3 protein: CASSKPGVGSTDTQYF; CDR3 DNA: TGTGCCAGCAGCAAGCCAGGGGTCGGTAGCACAGATACGCAGTATTTT
V gene: TRBV5-1; clone size: -; J gene: TRBJ2-1; D gene: TRBD2; CDR3 protein: CASSLDRAWTSGGANEQFF; CDR3 DNA: TGCGCCAGCAGCTTGGACAGGGCCTGGACTAGCGGGGGGGCGAATGAGCAGTTCTTC
V gene: TRBV7-9; clone size: -; J gene: TRBJ2-3; D gene: -; CDR3 protein: CASSVTELTDTQYF; CDR3 DNA: TGTGCCAGCAGCGTGACGGAGTTGACAGATACGCAGTATTTT
V gene: TRBV30; clone size: -; J gene: TRBJ2-1; D gene: -; CDR3 protein: CAWSVLAHNEQFF; CDR3 DNA: TGTGCCTGGAGTGTACTCGCGCACAATGAGCAGTTCTTC
V gene: TRBV6-2/TRBV6-3; clone size: once; J gene: TRBJ2-2; D gene: -; CDR3 protein: CASSWGFRTGELFF; CDR3 DNA: TGTGCCAGCAGTTGGGGGTTCCGCACCGGGGAGCTGTTTTTT
V gene: TRBV5-4; clone size: -; J gene: TRBJ2-3; D gene: TRBD1; CDR3 protein: CASSTGQGTDTQYF; CDR3 DNA: TGTGCCAGCAGCACGGGACAGGGTACAGATACGCAGTATTTT
V gene: TRBV28; clone size: -; J gene: TRBJ2-3; D gene: TRBD1; CDR3 protein: CASSFLVRGRRNTDTQYF; CDR3 DNA: TGTGCCAGCAGTTTTCTCGTCAGGGGGCGGCGTAACACAGATACGCAGTATTTT
V gene: TRBV5-1; clone size: -; J gene: TRBJ2-2; D gene: -; CDR3 protein: CASSLEWPGELFF; CDR3 DNA: TGCGCCAGCAGCTTGGAGTGGCCCGGGGAGCTGTTTTTT
V gene: TRBV7-6; clone size: once; J gene: TRBJ2-7; D gene: -; CDR3 protein: CASSLVDSYEYEQYF; CDR3 DNA: TGTGCCAGCAGCTTAGTAGACAGCTATGAGTACGAGCAGTACTTC
V gene: TRBV7-2; clone size: -; J gene: TRBJ2-7; D gene: TRBD1; CDR3 protein: CASSSQTGYEQYF; CDR3 DNA: TGTGCCAGCAGCTCGCAGACAGGGTACGAGCAGTACTTC
V gene: TRBV6-5; clone size: once; J gene: TRBJ2-5; D gene: -; CDR3 protein: CASSLWGRETQYF; CDR3 DNA: TGTGCCAGCAGTCTGTGGGGACGAGAGACCCAGTACTTC
V gene: TRBV6-6; clone size: -; J gene: TRBJ1-2; D gene: -; CDR3 protein: CASSRTANYGYTF; CDR3 DNA: TGTGCCAGCAGTAGGACAGCTAACTATGGCTACACCTTC
V gene: TRBV27; clone size: -; J gene: TRBJ2-7; D gene: -; CDR3 protein: CASTPLGSYEQYF; CDR3 DNA: TGTGCCAGCACCCCCCTGGGCTCCTACGAGCAGTACTTC
V gene: TRBV19; clone size: -; J gene: TRBJ1-3; D gene: -; CDR3 protein: CASSIGAFSGNTIYF; CDR3 DNA: TGTGCCAGTAGTATAGGGGCGTTCTCTGGAAACACCATATATTTT
V gene: TRBV7-2; clone size: few; J gene: TRBJ2-1; D gene: -; CDR3 protein: CASSPASTYNEQFF; CDR3 DNA: TGTGCCAGCAGCCCAGCGTCTACCTACAATGAGCAGTTCTTC
V gene: TRBV6-1; clone size: -; J gene: TRBJ2-3; D gene: -; CDR3 protein: CASSEVSTDTQYF; CDR3 DNA: TGTGCCAGCAGTGAAGTGTCCACAGATACGCAGTATTTT
V gene: TRBV6-5; clone size: -; J gene: TRBJ2-2; D gene: -; CDR3 protein: CACRGFLGTGELFF; CDR3 DNA: TGTGCCTGCCGGGGGTTTTTGGGGACCGGGGAGCTGTTTTTT
V gene: TRBV28; clone size: -; J gene: TRBJ2-5; D gene: TRBD2; CDR3 protein: CASSFIQRGSQETQYF; CDR3 DNA: TGTGCCAGCAGTTTTATCCAGCGGGGAAGCCAAGAGACCCAGTACTTC
V gene: TRBV3-1/TRBV3-2; clone size: -; J gene: TRBJ2-1; D gene: -; CDR3 protein: CASSQVQGSYNEQFF; CDR3 DNA: TGTGCCAGCAGCCAAGTGCAGGGTTCCTACAATGAGCAGTTCTTC
V gene: TRBV5-5; clone size: -; J gene: TRBJ2-1; D gene: -; CDR3 protein: CASSVTGSFSTYNEQFF; CDR3 DNA: TGTGCCAGCAGCGTTACGGGGAGCTTCTCAACTTACAATGAGCAGTTCTTC
V gene: TRBV5-6; clone size: -; J gene: TRBJ1-6; D gene: TRBD1; CDR3 protein: CASRSGQGANSPLHF; CDR3 DNA: TGTGCCAGCAGATCCGGACAGGGTGCGAATTCACCCCTCCACTTT
V gene: TRBV27; clone size: -; J gene: TRBJ1-2; D gene: TRBD1; CDR3 protein: CASSRTGLGYTF; CDR3 DNA: TGTGCCAGCAGTCGGACAGGGCTTGGCTACACCTTC
V gene: TRBV2; clone size: -; J gene: TRBJ2-1; D gene: TRBD2; CDR3 protein: CASSATSGVSNEQFF; CDR3 DNA: TGTGCCAGCAGCGCCACTAGCGGAGTCTCCAATGAGCAGTTCTTC
V gene: TRBV27; clone size: -; J gene: TRBJ2-5; D gene: -; CDR3 protein: CASSLVGGAETQYF; CDR3 DNA: TGTGCCAGCAGTTTGGTTGGGGGGGCGGAGACCCAGTACTTC
V gene: TRBV5-4; clone size: -; J gene: TRBJ2-7; D gene: -; CDR3 protein: CASSPPEATIYEQYF; CDR3 DNA: TGTGCCAGCAGCCCCCCAGAGGCCACCATCTACGAGCAGTACTTC
V gene: TRBV6-2/TRBV6-3; clone size: -; J gene: TRBJ1-2; D gene: TRBD1; CDR3 protein: CASSSHVPGQGTNTF; CDR3 DNA: TGTGCCAGCAGCTCACACGTCCCGGGACAGGGAACCAACACCTTC
V gene: TRBV5-6; clone size: -; J gene: TRBJ1-2; D gene: -; CDR3 protein: CASSLQGQTPNYGYTF; CDR3 DNA: TGTGCCAGCAGCCTCCAAGGACAGACTCCTAACTATGGCTACACCTTC
V gene: TRBV7-9; clone size: once; J gene: TRBJ1-2; D gene: -; CDR3 protein: CASSLTGTNYGYTF; CDR3 DNA: TGTGCCAGCAGCTTAACCGGGACCAACTATGGCTACACCTTC
V gene: TRBV10-3; clone size: -; J gene: TRBJ2-3; D gene: TRBD2; CDR3 protein: CAIGLAVTDTQYF; CDR3 DNA: TGTGCCATCGGGCTAGCGGTCACAGATACGCAGTATTTT
V gene: TRBV18; clone size: -; J gene: TRBJ1-1; D gene: -; CDR3 protein: CASSPLDGALNTEAFF; CDR3 DNA: TGTGCCAGCTCACCTTTAGACGGAGCATTGAACACTGAAGCTTTCTTT
V gene: TRBV10-2; clone size: -; J gene: TRBJ2-3; D gene: -; CDR3 protein: CASIPRGVLAITDTQYF; CDR3 DNA: TGCGCCAGCATCCCACGCGGCGTCCTAGCGATTACAGATACGCAGTATTTT
V gene: TRBV5-1; clone size: -; J gene: TRBJ1-5; D gene: -; CDR3 protein: CASNHALGSDQPQHF; CDR3 DNA: TGCGCCAGCAACCATGCTCTGGGATCGGACCAGCCCCAGCATTTT